These 13 T cell receptor beta chains originate from one sample sequenced in a study of PD-L1 blockade in urothelial cancer. Assay used: immunoSEQ multiplex PCR; TCRdb lists only in-frame clones, some missing. The table shows more than 45,000 clones, with approximately 83% occurring only once. The sequencing here drew on PBMCs, taken around atezolizumab (anti-PD-L1) treatment. Every receptor here comes from a man between 60 and 75 years old with urothelial cancer.

The chain carries TRBV11-3 and TRBJ2-2; 8 bases map to TRBD2. The CDR3 contains 16 residues. From germline, CDR1 is SGHNT and CDR2 YENEEA. V gave up 5 bases and J gave up 1 base; unmatched junction bases: 6. In DNA form, the CDR3 reads TGTGCCAGCAGCCCCCCGGGGGGGGAGAACACCGGGGAGCTGTTTTTT. Translation gives CASSPPGGENTGELFF.

With respect to this clone: The junction and the germline gene differ at one end; a read error may be behind it. The chain combines TRBV7-7 with TRBJ2-2; no clear D gene. CDR3 length equals 13 residues. Per germline, CDR1 SSHAT and CDR2 FNYEAQ (reference sequence). Written as DNA, the CDR3 is TGTGCTAGCAGCTTGACATCCACCGGGGAGCTGTTTTTT. It encodes CASSLTSTGELFF.

The V and J genes are TRBV5-1 and TRBJ1-1; D possibly corresponds to TRBD1 (6 bases). V lost 3 bases and J 0 bases, leaving 12 bases between the germline ends. Germline loops: CDR1 SGHRS, CDR2 YFSETQ. This CDR3 has 15 amino acids. CDR3 sequence (DNA): TGCGCCAGCAGCTATAATACAGGGATGAACACTGAAGCTTTCTTT. Protein: CASSYNTGMNTEAFF.

CDR3 loop: CASSEGGGIYEQYF. CDR3 DNA: TGTGCCAGCAGTGAAGGAGGCGGAATCTACGAGCAGTACTTC. The rearrangement joins TRBV6-1 to TRBJ2-7; unclear D gene. The V end lost 1 base, the J end lost 3 bases, and 10 bases lay between the germline ends. The length of the CDR3 is 14 residues. Germline V gene lookup returns CDR1 MNHNS and CDR2 SASEGT.

The genes are TRBV12-5 and TRBJ2-2, with D maybe TRBD2 (6 bases). Germline CDR1 LGHNT, CDR2 FRNRAP. The length of the CDR3 is 16 residues. The V gene lost 5 bases and the J gene lost 0 bases, with 13 bases spanning the gap. The CDR3 bases are TGTGCTAGTGGTCCCCGCGGGGTCTCGAACACCGGGGAGCTGTTTTTT. The encoded protein is CASGPRGVSNTGELFF.

This rearrangement joins TRBV2 to TRBJ2-4, with 11 bases identical to TRBD1. V was clipped by 6 bases and J by 3 bases; unmatched bases: 22. This CDR3 contains 21 residues. Germline V gene lookup returns CDR1 SNHLY and CDR2 FYNNEI. The CDR3 nucleotides are TGTGCCAGCAGATTCCGAGGGGTGGGTTCCGGGACAGGGGGAGTCAAAAACATTCAGTACTTC. Encoded protein: CASRFRGVGSGTGGVKNIQYF.

CDR3 protein: CASSPRGGSQPQHF. DNA of the CDR3: TGTGCCAGCAGCCCTAGGGGGGGTAGTCAGCCCCAGCATTTT. J is TRBJ1-5 and V is TRBV28; tentatively, D is TRBD1 (6 bases). CDR3 size: 14 residues. V shed 6 bases and J shed 6 bases, with 15 bases lying between them. CDR1 is MDHEN and CDR2 is SYDVKM in the germline V gene.

The V and J genes are TRBV7-6 and TRBJ2-7; possibly TRBD2 for D (6 bases). The CDR3 consists of 15 residues. The V end was cut by 1 base, the J end by 0 bases, with 10 bases between. Germline assignment: CDR1 SGHVS and CDR2 FNYEAQ. The CDR3 sequence: CASSLGGRSSYEQYF. The CDR3 coding sequence is TGTGCCAGCAGCTTAGGGGGGAGGAGCTCCTACGAGCAGTACTTC.

The rearrangement links TRBV7-9 to TRBJ1-1; D uncertain. The germline CDR1 and CDR2 sequences are SEHNR and FQNEAQ (reference sequence). CDR3 length equals 14 residues. The germline V and J ends were trimmed by 5 bases and 7 bases, with 17 bases remaining between them. In DNA, the CDR3 is TGTGCCAGCAGCCGAATAAGACACAGCAGTGAAGCTTTCTTT. Protein: CASSRIRHSSEAFF.

The V and J genes are TRBV6-6 and TRBJ2-7, with 9 positions matching TRBD1. Looked up from germline, CDR1 is MNHNY and CDR2 is SVGAGI (reference sequence). The CDR3 is 14 amino acids. V trimming: 5 bases; J trimming: 6 bases; junction bases outside the gene matches: 8. The CDR3 DNA reads as TGTGCCAGCAGTAGGGACAGGGAAATCTCCGAGCAGTACTTC. Translation: CASSRDREISEQYF.

V usage is TRBV19 and J usage is TRBJ2-6, with a weak D call TRBD2 (5 bases). V shed 7 bases and J shed 4 bases, with 11 bases lying between them. The CDR3 extends over 14 amino acids. The germline CDR1 and CDR2 sequences are LNHDA and SQIVND (reference sequence). The CDR3 region has the DNA TGTGCCAGTATCGGGGTGGCCGGGGCCAACGTCCTGACTTTC. It translates to CASIGVAGANVLTF.

This chain links TRBV5-1 with TRBJ2-7; 8 positions agree with TRBD2. V gave up 0 bases and J gave up 3 bases; unmatched junction bases: 5. This CDR3 is built from 15 residues. Germline V gives CDR1 SGHRS, CDR2 YFSETQ. The CDR3 sequence is CASSLAGGSGYEQYF. The CDR3 nucleotides are TGCGCCAGCAGCTTGGCGGGGGGGAGTGGCTACGAGCAGTACTTC.

The chain carries TRBV15 and TRBJ1-1, with D hard to call. CDR3 length equals 15 residues. CDR1 LNHNV and CDR2 YYDKDF come from the germline V gene (reference sequence). The ends were cut back, 0 bases at V and 4 bases at J, with 12 bases in the middle. CDR3: CATSRDREVTTEAFF. CDR3 bases: TGTGCCACCAGCAGAGATCGAGAGGTAACCACTGAAGCTTTCTTT.